This T cell receptor (beta chain) was sequenced during a study of T cell responses to AZD1222 COVID-19 vaccine. TCRdb keeps only in-frame clones here, not all; method: immunoSEQ multiplex PCR. This repertoire shows roughly 120,000 clones, almost 95% found once; its top ten account for around 1.4%. This clone has just a few counts. This CDR3 region has 14 residues. Trimming cost V 10 bases and J 9 bases, with 19 bases left between them. Germline V CDR1 and CDR2: SNHLY, FYNNEI. The rearrangement joins TRBV2 to TRBJ1-6; D uncertain. The sequencing used peripheral blood, collected 28 days after the second AZD1222 dose. This sequence originates from an adult who received the AZD1222 COVID-19 vaccine. The CDR3 is CATRQPYEGSPLHF. The CDR3 DNA reads TGTGCCACTAGGCAGCCGTATGAGGGTTCACCCCTCCACTTT.